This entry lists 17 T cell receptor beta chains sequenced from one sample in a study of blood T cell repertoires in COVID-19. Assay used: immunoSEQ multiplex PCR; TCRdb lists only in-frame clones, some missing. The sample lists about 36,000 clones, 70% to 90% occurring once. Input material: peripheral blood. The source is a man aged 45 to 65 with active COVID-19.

The CDR3, as DNA: TGTGCCAGCAGCCGGGGGGGATGGTCCTATGGCTACACCTTC. This sequence encodes CASSRGGWSYGYTF. The genes are TRBV5-6 and TRBJ1-2; TRBD1 is a possible D gene (5 bases). This CDR3 is built from 14 residues. V was shortened by 4 bases and J by 4 bases, with 14 bases between the two germline ends. Per germline, CDR1 SGHDT and CDR2 YYEEEE.

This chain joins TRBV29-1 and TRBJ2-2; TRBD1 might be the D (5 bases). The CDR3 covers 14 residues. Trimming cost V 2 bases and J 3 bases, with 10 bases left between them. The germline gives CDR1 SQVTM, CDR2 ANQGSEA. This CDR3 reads CSVETGGHTGELFF. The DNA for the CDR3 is TGCAGCGTTGAAACAGGTGGTCACACCGGGGAGCTGTTTTTT.

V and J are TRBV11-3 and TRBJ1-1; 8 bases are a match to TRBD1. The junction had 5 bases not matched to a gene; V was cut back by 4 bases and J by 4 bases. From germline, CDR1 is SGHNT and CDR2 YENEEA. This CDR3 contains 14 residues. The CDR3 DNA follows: TGTGCCAGCAGCTCAAACACAGGGGGCACTGAAGCTTTCTTT. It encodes CASSSNTGGTEAFF.

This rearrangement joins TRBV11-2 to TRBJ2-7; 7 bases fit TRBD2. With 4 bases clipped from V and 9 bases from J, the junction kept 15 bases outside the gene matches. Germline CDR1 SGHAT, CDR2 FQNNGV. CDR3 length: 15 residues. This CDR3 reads CASSSAGTVPGGQYF. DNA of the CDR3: TGTGCCAGCAGCTCCGCCGGGACGGTGCCGGGAGGGCAGTACTTC.

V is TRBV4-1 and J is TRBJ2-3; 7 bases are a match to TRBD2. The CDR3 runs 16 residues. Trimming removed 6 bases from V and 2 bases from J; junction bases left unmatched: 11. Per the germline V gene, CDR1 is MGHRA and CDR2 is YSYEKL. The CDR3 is CASRKLGGIPTDTQYF. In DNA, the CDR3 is TGCGCCAGCAGAAAACTGGGAGGGATTCCCACAGATACGCAGTATTTT.

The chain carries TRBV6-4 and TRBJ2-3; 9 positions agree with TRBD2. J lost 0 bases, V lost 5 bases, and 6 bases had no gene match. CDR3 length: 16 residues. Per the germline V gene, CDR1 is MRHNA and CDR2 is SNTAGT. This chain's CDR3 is CASSRLADLSTDTQYF. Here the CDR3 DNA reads TGTGCCAGCAGTCGACTAGCGGACCTGAGCACAGATACGCAGTATTTT.

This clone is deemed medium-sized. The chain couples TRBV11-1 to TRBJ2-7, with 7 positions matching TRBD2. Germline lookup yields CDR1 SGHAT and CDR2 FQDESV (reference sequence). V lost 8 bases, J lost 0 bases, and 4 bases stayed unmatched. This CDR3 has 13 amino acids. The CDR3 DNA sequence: TGTGCCAGCGCCGCTAGCGGCTCCTACGAGCAGTACTTC. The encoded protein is CASAASGSYEQYF.

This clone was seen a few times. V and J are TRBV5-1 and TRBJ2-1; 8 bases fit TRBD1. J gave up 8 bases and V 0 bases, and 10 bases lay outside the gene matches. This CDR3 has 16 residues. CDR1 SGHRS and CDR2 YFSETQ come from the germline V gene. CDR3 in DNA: TGCGCCAGCAGCTTGGATGACAGGGGAAACCAATATGAGCAGTTCTTC. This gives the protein CASSLDDRGNQYEQFF.

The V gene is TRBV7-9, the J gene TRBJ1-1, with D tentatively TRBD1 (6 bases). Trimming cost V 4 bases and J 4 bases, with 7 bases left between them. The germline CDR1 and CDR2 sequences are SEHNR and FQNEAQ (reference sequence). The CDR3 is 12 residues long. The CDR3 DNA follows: TGTGCCAGCAGCTCAGGGGCCACTGAAGCTTTCTTT. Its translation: CASSSGATEAFF. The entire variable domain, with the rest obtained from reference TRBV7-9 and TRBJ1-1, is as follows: DTGVSQNPRHKITKRGQNVTFRCDPISEHNRLYWYRQTLGQGPEFLTYFQNEAQLEKSRLLSDRFSAERPKGSFSTLEIQRTEQGDSAMYLCASSSGATEAFFGQGTRLTVV.

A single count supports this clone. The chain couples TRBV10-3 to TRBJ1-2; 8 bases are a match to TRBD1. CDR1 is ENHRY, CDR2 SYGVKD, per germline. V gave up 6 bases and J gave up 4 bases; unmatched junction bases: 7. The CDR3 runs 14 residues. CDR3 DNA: TGTGCCATCAGGGAACCAGGGGGCGCCTATGGCTACACCTTC. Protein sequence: CAIREPGGAYGYTF.

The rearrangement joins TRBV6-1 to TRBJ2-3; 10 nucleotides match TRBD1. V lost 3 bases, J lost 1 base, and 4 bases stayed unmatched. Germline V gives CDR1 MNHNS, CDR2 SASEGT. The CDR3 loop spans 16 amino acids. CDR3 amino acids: CASSDDRGPRTDTQYF. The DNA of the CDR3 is TGTGCCAGCAGTGATGACAGGGGGCCGCGCACAGATACGCAGTATTTT.

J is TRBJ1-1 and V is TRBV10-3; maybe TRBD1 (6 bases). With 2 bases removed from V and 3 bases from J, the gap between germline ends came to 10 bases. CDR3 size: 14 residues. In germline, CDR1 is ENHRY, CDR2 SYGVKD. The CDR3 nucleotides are TGTGCCATCAGTGAGGCACAGGGCTACACTGAAGCTTTCTTT. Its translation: CAISEAQGYTEAFF.

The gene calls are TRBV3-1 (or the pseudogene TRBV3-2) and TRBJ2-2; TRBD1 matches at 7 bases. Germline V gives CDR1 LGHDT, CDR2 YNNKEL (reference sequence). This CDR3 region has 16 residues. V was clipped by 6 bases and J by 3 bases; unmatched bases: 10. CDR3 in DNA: TGTGCCAGCAGTGGGGTGTGGACAGGAGACACCGGGGAGCTGTTTTTT. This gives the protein CASSGVWTGDTGELFF.

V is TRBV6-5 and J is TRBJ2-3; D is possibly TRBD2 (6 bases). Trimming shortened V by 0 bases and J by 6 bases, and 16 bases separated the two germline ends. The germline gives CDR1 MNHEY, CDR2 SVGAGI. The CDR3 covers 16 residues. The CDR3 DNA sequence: TGTGCCAGCAGTTACTCTTGGCGGGGACGGCGGGATACGCAGTATTTT. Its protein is CASSYSWRGRRDTQYF.

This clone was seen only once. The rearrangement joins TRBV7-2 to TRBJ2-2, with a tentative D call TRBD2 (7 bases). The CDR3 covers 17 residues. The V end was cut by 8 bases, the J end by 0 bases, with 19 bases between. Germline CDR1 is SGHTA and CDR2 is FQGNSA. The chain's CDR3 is CASPGVTGTTNTGELFF. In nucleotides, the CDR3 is TGTGCCAGCCCAGGGGTGACCGGGACTACGAACACCGGGGAGCTGTTTTTT.

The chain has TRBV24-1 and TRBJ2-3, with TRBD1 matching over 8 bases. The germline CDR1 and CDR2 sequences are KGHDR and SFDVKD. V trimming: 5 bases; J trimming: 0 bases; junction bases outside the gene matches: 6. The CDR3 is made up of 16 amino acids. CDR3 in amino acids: CATSGGTGTSTDTQYF. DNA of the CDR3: TGTGCCACCAGTGGCGGGACAGGTACTAGCACAGATACGCAGTATTTT.

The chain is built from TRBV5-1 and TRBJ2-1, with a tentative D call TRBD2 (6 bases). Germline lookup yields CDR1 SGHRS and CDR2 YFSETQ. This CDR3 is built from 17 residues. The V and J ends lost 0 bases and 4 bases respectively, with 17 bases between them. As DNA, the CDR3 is TGCGCCAGCAGCTTGGGGTCCGGGGGACCACCTTACAATGAGCAGTTCTTC. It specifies CASSLGSGGPPYNEQFF.